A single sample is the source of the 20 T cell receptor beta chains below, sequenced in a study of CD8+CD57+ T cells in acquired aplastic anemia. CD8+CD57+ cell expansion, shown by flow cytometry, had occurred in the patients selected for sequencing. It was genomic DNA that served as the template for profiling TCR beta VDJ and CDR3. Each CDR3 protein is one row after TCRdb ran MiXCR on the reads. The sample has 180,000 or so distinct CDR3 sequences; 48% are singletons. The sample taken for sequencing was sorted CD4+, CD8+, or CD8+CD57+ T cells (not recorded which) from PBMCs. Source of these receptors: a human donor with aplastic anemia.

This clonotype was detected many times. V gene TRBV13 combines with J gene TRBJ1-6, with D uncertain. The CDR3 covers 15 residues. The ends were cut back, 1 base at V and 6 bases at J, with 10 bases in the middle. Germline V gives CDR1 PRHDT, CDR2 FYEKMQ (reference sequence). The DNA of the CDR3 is TGTGCCAGCAGCTTAGATGGCCGTCCTAATTCACCCCTCCACTTT. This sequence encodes CASSLDGRPNSPLHF.

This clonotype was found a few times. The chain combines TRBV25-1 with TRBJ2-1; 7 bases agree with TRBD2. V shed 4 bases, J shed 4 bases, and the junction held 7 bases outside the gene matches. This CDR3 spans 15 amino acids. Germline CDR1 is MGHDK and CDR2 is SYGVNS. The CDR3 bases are TGTGCCAGCAGTGTGGGGAGCGGGGCATACAATGAGCAGTTCTTC. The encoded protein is CASSVGSGAYNEQFF.

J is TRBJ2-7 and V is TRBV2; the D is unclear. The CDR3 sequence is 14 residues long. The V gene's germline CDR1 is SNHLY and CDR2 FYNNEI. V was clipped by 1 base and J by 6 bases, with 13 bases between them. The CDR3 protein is CASSEDGRASEQYF. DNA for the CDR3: TGTGCCAGCAGTGAAGACGGCCGAGCGAGCGAGCAGTACTTC.

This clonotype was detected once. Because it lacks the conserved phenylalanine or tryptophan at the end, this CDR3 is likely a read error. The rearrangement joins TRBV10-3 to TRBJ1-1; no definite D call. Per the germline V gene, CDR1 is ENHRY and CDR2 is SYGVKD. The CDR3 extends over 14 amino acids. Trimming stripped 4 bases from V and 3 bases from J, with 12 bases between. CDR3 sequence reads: CAISGRPRDTEAFL. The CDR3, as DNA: TGTGCCATCAGTGGAAGGCCCCGGGACACTGAAGCTTTCCTT.

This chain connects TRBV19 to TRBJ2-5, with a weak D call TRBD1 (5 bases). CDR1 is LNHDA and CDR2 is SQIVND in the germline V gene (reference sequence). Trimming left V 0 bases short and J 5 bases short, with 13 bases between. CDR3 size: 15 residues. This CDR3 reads CASSIDTTGGETQYF. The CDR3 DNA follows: TGTGCCAGTAGTATAGATACCACAGGCGGTGAGACCCAGTACTTC.

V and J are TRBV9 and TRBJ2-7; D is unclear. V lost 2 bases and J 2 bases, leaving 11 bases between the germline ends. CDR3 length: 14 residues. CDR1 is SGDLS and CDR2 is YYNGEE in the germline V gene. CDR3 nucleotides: TGTGCCAGCAGCGTCGGCGGCAGAGCCTACGAGCAGTACTTC. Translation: CASSVGGRAYEQYF.

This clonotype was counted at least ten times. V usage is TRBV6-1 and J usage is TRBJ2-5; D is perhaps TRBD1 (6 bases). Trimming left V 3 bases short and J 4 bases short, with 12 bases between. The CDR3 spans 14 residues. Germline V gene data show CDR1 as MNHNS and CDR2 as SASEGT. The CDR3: CASSEQLGGETQYF. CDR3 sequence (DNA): TGTGCCAGCAGTGAGCAACTAGGGGGAGAGACCCAGTACTTC.

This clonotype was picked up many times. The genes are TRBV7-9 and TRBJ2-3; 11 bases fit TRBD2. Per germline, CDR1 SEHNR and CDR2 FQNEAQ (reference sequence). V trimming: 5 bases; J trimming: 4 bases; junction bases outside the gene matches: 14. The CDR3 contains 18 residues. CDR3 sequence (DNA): TGTGCCAGCAGCCCCCTGTCGGGCCTAGCGGGAGGAGCAGATACGCAGTATTTT. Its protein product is CASSPLSGLAGGADTQYF.

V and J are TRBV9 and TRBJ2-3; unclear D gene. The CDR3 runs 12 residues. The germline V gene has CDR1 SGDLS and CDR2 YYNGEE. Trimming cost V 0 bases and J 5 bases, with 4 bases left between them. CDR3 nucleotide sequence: TGTGCCAGCAGCGTAGCTCTAGATACGCAGTATTTT. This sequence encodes CASSVALDTQYF.

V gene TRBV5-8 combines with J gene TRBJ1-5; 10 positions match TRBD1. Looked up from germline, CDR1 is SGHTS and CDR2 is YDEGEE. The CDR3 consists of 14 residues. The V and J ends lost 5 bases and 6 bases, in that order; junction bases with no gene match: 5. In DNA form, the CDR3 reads TGTGCCAGCAGTCGGGACAGGGGATTTCAGCCCCAGCATTTT. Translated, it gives CASSRDRGFQPQHF.

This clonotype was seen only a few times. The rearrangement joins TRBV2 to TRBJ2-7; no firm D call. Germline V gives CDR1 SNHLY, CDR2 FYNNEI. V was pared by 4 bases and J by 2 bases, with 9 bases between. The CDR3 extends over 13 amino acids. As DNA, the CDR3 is TGTGCCAGCAGTGGGTTGCTTGCCTACGAGCAGTACTTC. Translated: CASSGLLAYEQYF. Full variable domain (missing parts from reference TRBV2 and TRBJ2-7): EPEVTQTPSHQVTQMGQEVILRCVPISNHLYFYWYRQILGQKVEFLVSFYNNEISEKSEIFDDQFSVERPDGSNFTLKIRSTKLEDSAMYFCASSGLLAYEQYFGPGTRLTVT.

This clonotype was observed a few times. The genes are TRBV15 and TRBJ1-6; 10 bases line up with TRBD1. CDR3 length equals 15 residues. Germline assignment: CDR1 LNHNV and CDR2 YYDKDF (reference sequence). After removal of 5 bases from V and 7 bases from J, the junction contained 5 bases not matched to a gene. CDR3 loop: CATSPRTGGNSPLHF. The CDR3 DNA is TGTGCCACCAGCCCTAGGACAGGGGGGAATTCACCCCTCCACTTT.

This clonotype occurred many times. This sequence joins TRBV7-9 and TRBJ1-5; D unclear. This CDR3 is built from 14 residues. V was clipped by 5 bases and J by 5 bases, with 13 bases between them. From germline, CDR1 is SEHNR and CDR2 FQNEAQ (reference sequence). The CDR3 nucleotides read TGTGCCAGCAGCCCCCCGCAGAGAGATCAGCCCCAGCATTTT. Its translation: CASSPPQRDQPQHF.

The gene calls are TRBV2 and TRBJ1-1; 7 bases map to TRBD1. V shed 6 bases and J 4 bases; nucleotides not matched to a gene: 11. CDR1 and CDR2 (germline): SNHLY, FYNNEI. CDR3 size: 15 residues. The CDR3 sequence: CASRTQSTGFTEAFF. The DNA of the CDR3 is TGTGCCAGCAGGACTCAATCGACAGGGTTCACTGAAGCTTTCTTT. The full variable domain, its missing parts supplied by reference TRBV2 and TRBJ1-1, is EPEVTQTPSHQVTQMGQEVILRCVPISNHLYFYWYRQILGQKVEFLVSFYNNEISEKSEIFDDQFSVERPDGSNFTLKIRSTKLEDSAMYFCASRTQSTGFTEAFFGQGTRLTVV.

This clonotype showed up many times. CDR3 residues: CASSLGGGAHEQYF. CDR3 DNA sequence: TGTGCCAGCAGCTTAGGCGGGGGGGCCCACGAGCAGTACTTC. The V gene is TRBV7-2, the J gene TRBJ2-7; TRBD2 matches at 9 bases. Germline trimming cut 1 base from V and 5 bases from J; bases unmatched to any gene: 3. The CDR3 runs to 14 residues. Germline V lookup: CDR1 SGHTA, CDR2 FQGNSA.

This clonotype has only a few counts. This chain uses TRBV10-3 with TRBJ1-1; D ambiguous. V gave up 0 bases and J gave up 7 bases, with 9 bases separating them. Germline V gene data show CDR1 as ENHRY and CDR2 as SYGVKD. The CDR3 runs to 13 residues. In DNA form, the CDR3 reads TGTGCCATCAGTGAGTCCCAGTTCTTTGAAGCTTTCTTT. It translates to CAISESQFFEAFF.

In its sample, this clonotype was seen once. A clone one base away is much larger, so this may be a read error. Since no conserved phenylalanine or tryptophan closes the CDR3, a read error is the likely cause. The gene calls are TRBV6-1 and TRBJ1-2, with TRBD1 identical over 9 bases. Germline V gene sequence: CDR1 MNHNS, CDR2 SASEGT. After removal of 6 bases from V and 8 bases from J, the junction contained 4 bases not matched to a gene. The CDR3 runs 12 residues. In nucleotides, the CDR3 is TGTGCCAGCAGAAAGACAGGGGGAGGCTACACCCTC. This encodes CASRKTGGGYTL.

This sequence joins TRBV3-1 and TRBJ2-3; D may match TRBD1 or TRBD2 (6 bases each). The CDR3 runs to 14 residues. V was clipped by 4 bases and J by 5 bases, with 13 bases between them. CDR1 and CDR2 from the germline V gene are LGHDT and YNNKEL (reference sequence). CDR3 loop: CASSLGGGRDTQYF. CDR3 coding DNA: TGTGCCAGCAGCCTTGGAGGGGGGAGAGATACGCAGTATTTT.

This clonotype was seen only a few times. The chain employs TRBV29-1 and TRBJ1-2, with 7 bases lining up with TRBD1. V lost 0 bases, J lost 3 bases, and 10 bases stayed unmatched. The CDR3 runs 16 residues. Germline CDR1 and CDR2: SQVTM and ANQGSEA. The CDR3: CSVEDPEGAQYYGYTF. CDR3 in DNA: TGCAGCGTTGAAGATCCGGAGGGGGCGCAGTACTATGGCTACACCTTC. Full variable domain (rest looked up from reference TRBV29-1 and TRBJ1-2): SAVISQKPSRDICQRGTSLTIQCQVDSQVTMMFWYRQQPGQSLTLIATANQGSEATYESGFVIDKFPISRPNLTFSTLTVSNMSPEDSSIYLCSVEDPEGAQYYGYTFGSGTRLTVV.

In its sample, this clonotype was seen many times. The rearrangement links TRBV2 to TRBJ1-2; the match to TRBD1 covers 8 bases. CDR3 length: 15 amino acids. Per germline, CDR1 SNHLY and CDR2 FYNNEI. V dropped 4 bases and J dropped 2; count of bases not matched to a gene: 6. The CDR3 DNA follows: TGTGCCAGCAGTGGAATCAGGGGGCTGAACTATGGCTACACCTTC. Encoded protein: CASSGIRGLNYGYTF.